A single sample gave rise to the 18 T cell receptor beta chains below, sequenced in a study of response to subunit inactivated influenza vaccine. TCRdb itself ran the RT-PCR reads through MiXCR, one entry per CDR3 protein. This repertoire shows 700,000 to 900,000 distinct CDR3 sequences, 21% found once; its top ten account for roughly 10%. The sequenced sample was PBMCs from blood, obtained roughly 5 days after vaccination. These receptors were obtained from a man in his fifties or sixties who received an inactivated influenza vaccine.

The rearrangement joins TRBV4-1 to TRBJ2-1; possibly TRBD1 or TRBD2 for D (5 bases each). The CDR3 is 16 amino acids. CDR1 and CDR2 from the germline V gene are MGHRA and YSYEKL. V gave up 3 bases and J gave up 2 bases, with 14 bases separating them. The CDR3 bases are TGCGCCAGCAGCCAGCCCCGGGACCTGCCCTACAATGAGCAGTTCTTC. It yields the protein CASSQPRDLPYNEQFF.

Only a few counts were recorded for this clonotype. The chain recombines TRBV12-3 or TRBV12-4 with TRBJ1-4, with D unresolved. The CDR3 totals 12 residues. Trimming removed 4 bases from V and 14 bases from J, with 14 bases in between. The CDR3 DNA reads TGTGCCAGCAGTTCTACAGAGAGTATGCTGTTTTTT. Protein: CASSSTESMLFF.

There are a few counts of this clonotype. Written as DNA, the CDR3 is TGTGCCAGCAGCTGGGACCGCCGGCTGAACACTGAAGCTTTCTTT. It encodes CASSWDRRLNTEAFF. V and J are TRBV7-2 and TRBJ1-1; perhaps TRBD1 as D (5 bases). The CDR3 loop spans 15 amino acids. V lost 4 bases to trimming and J lost 0 bases, with 12 bases between them. Germline CDR1 reads SGHTA; CDR2 reads FQGNSA. Combining the CDR3 with reference TRBV7-2 and TRBJ1-1 gives the whole variable domain GAGVSQSPSNKVTEKGKDVELRCDPISGHTALYWYRQSLGQGLEFLIYFQGNSAPDKSGLPSDRFSAERTGGSVSTLTIQRTQQEDSAVYLCASSWDRRLNTEAFFGQGTRLTVV.

This clonotype turned up a few times. The rearrangement joins TRBV24-1 to TRBJ2-3; no definite D call. Between the trimmed V and J ends, which lost 3 bases and 5 bases, there was a span of 17 bases. The CDR3 length is 16 residues. Germline lookup yields CDR1 KGHDR and CDR2 SFDVKD. CDR3 residues: CATSDPTQGRVDTQYF. CDR3 DNA sequence: TGTGCCACCAGTGATCCCACACAAGGGCGTGTAGATACGCAGTATTTT.

This clonotype occurred a few times. The V call is TRBV5-6, the J call TRBJ2-7; 10 nucleotides align to TRBD2. The CDR3 has 14 amino acids. J gave up 3 bases and V 2 bases, and 2 bases lay outside the gene matches. The germline CDR1 and CDR2 sequences are SGHDT and YYEEEE. The CDR3 region is CASSFLAGDYEQYF. CDR3 coding DNA: TGTGCCAGCAGCTTTCTAGCGGGGGACTACGAGCAGTACTTC.

This clonotype has more than one count but fewer than ten. This chain connects TRBV4-3 to TRBJ2-2; D might be TRBD2 (5 bases). This CDR3 has 14 amino acids. Trimming stripped 2 bases from V and 1 base from J, with 5 bases between. The germline CDR1 and CDR2 sequences are LGHNA and YSLEER. The DNA for the CDR3 is TGCGCCAGCAGCCAAAGCGGGAACACCGGGGAGCTGTTTTTT. Its translation: CASSQSGNTGELFF.

The chain is built from TRBV2 and TRBJ2-4; perhaps TRBD2 as D (5 bases). Trimming took 10 bases from V and 0 from J, leaving 16 bases between them. CDR3 length: 15 amino acids. Germline CDR1 reads SNHLY; CDR2 reads FYNNEI. CDR3 in amino acids: CATTEAELAKNIQYF. The DNA for the CDR3 is TGTGCCACCACTGAAGCGGAACTAGCCAAAAACATTCAGTACTTC.

This clonotype has just a few counts. This chain uses TRBV27 with TRBJ1-6; a weak D match, TRBD1 (5 bases). The CDR3 sequence is 14 residues long. From germline, CDR1 is MNHEY and CDR2 SMNVEV (reference sequence). V dropped 7 bases and J dropped 7 bases, with 14 bases sitting between them. This chain's CDR3 is CASTPDRNNSPLHF. The CDR3 DNA is TGTGCCAGCACCCCCGACAGAAACAATTCACCCCTCCACTTT.

The chain is built from TRBV7-9 and TRBJ1-1, with TRBD1 as a possible D gene (6 bases). The germline CDR1 and CDR2 sequences are SEHNR and FQNEAQ (reference sequence). CDR3 length: 15 residues. V was shortened by 0 bases and J by 5 bases, with 13 bases between the two germline ends. CDR3 residues: CASSLARGSSTEAFF. For the CDR3, the DNA is TGTGCCAGCAGCTTAGCCAGGGGATCGAGTACTGAAGCTTTCTTT.

This clonotype was seen at least ten times. The genes are TRBV4-1 and TRBJ2-1; D possibly uses TRBD1 or TRBD2 (6 bases each). Germline V gene data show CDR1 as MGHRA and CDR2 as YSYEKL. The CDR3 runs to 14 residues. V shed 4 bases and J shed 8 bases, with 15 bases lying between them. The CDR3 loop reads CASSLLQGGDEQFF. DNA for the CDR3: TGCGCCAGCAGCCTATTACAGGGCGGGGATGAGCAGTTCTTC.

This chain joins TRBV19 and TRBJ2-3; TRBD1 aligns across 9 bases. The germline V gene encodes CDR1 LNHDA and CDR2 SQIVND (reference sequence). V dropped 5 bases and J dropped 3; count of bases not matched to a gene: 6. CDR3 length equals 15 residues. The CDR3 region is CASSAGQGKTDTQYF. DNA of the CDR3: TGTGCCAGTAGTGCGGGACAGGGCAAGACAGATACGCAGTATTTT.

The chain recombines TRBV20-1 with TRBJ1-1; D is undetermined. Germline values: CDR1 DFQATT, CDR2 SNEGSKA (reference sequence). The CDR3 extends over 10 amino acids. The V end lost 2 bases, the J end lost 7 bases, and 5 bases lay between the germline ends. The CDR3 bases are TGCAGTGCTAGAACCAATGAAGCTTTCTTT. Encoded protein: CSARTNEAFF.

The V and J genes are TRBV12-3 or TRBV12-4 and TRBJ1-1, with 7 bases aligning to TRBD1. CDR3 length equals 13 residues. The V gene end was trimmed by 7 bases and the J gene end by 2 bases; junction bases not matched to a gene: 4. The CDR3 sequence is CASNRDSNTEAFF. The DNA for the CDR3 is TGTGCCAGCAATCGGGACAGTAACACTGAAGCTTTCTTT.

This clonotype was observed a handful of times. The chain has TRBV30 and TRBJ2-7; the D gene could be TRBD1 or TRBD2 (6 bases each). Germline CDR1 reads GTSNPN; CDR2 reads SVGIG (reference sequence). Trimming stripped 6 bases from V and 5 bases from J, with 23 bases between. This CDR3 region has 15 residues. CDR3 region: CACHSSGGSIHEQYF. Here the CDR3 DNA reads TGTGCCTGCCATAGTTCCGGGGGCTCAATTCACGAGCAGTACTTC.

A few counts support this clonotype. This sequence joins TRBV6-1 and TRBJ2-3; maybe TRBD1 (6 bases). The V end was cut by 7 bases, the J end by 5 bases, with 16 bases between. CDR3 length: 14 residues. Germline CDR1 reads MNHNS; CDR2 reads SASEGT. CDR3 sequence reads: CASIDRLVGDTQYF. The CDR3 DNA sequence: TGTGCCAGCATTGACAGGCTAGTGGGAGATACGCAGTATTTT.

This rearrangement joins TRBV4-1 to TRBJ2-1, with a tentative D call TRBD2 (5 bases). Per the germline V gene, CDR1 is MGHRA and CDR2 is YSYEKL. The CDR3 covers 16 residues. V was clipped by 6 bases and J by 4 bases, with 19 bases between them. CDR3 DNA: TGCGCCAGCAGTTCGACCCGGGGTCCTGCTTACAATGAGCAGTTCTTC. It yields the protein CASSSTRGPAYNEQFF.

The J gene is TRBJ2-3, the V gene TRBV18, with 13 bases that match TRBD2. J lost 4 bases, V lost 6 bases, and 7 bases had no gene match. From germline, CDR1 is KGHSH and CDR2 LQKENI. The CDR3 sequence is 16 residues long. Here the CDR3 reads CASSFGLAGAADTQYF. As DNA, the CDR3 is TGTGCCAGCTCGTTCGGACTAGCGGGAGCGGCAGATACGCAGTATTTT.

The rearrangement links TRBV30 to TRBJ1-1; perhaps TRBD1 as D (6 bases). The CDR3 runs 14 residues. V was pared by 0 bases and J by 11 bases, with 19 bases between. The germline CDR1 and CDR2 sequences are GTSNPN and SVGIG (reference sequence). The CDR3 region has the DNA TGTGCCTGGAGTGTACCAGGGGCTCATGCTAGGGCTTTCTTT. Translating it yields CAWSVPGAHARAFF. The variable domain in full, completed from reference TRBV30 and TRBJ1-1, reads SQTIHQWPATLVQPVGSPLSLECTVEGTSNPNLYWYRQAAGRGLQLLFYSVGIGQISSEVPQNLSASRPQDRQFILSSKKLLLSDSGFYLCAWSVPGAHARAFFGQGTRLTVV.